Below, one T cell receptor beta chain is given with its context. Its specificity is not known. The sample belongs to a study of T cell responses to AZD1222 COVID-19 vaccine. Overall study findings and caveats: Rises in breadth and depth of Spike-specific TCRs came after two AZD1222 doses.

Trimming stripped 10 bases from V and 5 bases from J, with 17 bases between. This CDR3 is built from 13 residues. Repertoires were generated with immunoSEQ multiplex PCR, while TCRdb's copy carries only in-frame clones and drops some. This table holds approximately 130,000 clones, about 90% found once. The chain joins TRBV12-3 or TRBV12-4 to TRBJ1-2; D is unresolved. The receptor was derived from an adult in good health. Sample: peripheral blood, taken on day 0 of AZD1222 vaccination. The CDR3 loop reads CATRSDKLYGYTF. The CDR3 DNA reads TGTGCCACCAGGAGTGACAAACTTTATGGCTACACCTTC.